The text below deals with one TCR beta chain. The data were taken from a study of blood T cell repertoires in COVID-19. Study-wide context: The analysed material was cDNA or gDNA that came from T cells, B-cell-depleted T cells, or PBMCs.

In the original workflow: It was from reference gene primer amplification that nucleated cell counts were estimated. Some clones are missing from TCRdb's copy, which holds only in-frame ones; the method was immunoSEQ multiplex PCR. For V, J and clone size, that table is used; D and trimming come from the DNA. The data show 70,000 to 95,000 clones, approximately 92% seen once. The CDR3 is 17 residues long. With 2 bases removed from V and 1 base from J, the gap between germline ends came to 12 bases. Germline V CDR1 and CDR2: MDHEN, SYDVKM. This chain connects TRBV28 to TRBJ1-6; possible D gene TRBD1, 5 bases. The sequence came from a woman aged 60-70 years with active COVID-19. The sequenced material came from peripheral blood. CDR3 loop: CASSLAGKGSYNSPLHF. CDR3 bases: TGTGCCAGCAGTTTAGCAGGGAAAGGGTCCTATAATTCACCCCTCCACTTT.